The text below deals with one TCR beta chain. Its antigen is not identified. This could be a read error, since a much larger clone is one nucleotide away. This sample's TCRbeta library carried unique molecular identifier barcodes. TCRdb reprocessed the PCR reads with MiXCR, giving one entry per CDR3 protein. The sample has some 200,000 distinct CDR3 sequences, 5.5% to 7% seen once. This sample was included in a study of T-cell reconstitution after alpha-beta-depleted transplantation in children. Germline CDR1 and CDR2: MNHNS and SASEGT. The CDR3 length is 13 residues. Whole-study results and caveats: At around two months after transplant, the alpha-beta T cells were reportedly derived from several hundred expanded clones that came from non-depleted graft cells. T-cell counts and diversity at one year following transplant were attributed mainly to newly produced T cells.

The rearrangement uses TRBV6-1 and TRBJ2-1; D is ambiguous. The sequence came from a girl younger than two with combined immunodeficiency, due to receive a stem cell transplant. The specimen comprised PBMCs, sampled before TCRalphabeta/CD19-depleted stem cell transplant. The CDR3 sequence is CTSSLGHYNEQFF. CDR3 bases: TGTACCAGCAGCCTAGGTCACTACAATGAGCAGTTCTTC.